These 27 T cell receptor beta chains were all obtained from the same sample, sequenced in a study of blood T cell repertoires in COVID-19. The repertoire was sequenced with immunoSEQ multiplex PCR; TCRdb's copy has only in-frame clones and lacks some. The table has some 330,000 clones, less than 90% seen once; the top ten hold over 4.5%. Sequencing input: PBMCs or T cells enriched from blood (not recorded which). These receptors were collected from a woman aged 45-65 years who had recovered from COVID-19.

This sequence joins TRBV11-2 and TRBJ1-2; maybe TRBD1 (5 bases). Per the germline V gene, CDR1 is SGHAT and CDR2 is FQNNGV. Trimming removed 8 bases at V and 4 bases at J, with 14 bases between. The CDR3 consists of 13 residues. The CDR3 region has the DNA TGTGCCAGCGGGGCGGGGCGCGGCTATGGCTACACCTTC. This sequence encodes CASGAGRGYGYTF.

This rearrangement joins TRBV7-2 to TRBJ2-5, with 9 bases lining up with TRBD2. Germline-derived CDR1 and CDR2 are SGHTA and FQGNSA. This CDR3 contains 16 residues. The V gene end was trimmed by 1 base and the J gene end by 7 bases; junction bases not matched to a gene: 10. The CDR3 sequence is CASSLGSGGNLGTQYF. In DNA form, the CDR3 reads TGTGCCAGCAGCTTAGGGAGCGGGGGGAACCTGGGGACCCAGTACTTC.

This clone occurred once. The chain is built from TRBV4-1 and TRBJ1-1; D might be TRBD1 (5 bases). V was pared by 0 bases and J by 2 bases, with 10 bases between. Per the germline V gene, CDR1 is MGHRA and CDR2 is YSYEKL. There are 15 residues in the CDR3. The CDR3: CASSQDPRANTEAFF. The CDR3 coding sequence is TGCGCCAGCAGCCAAGATCCCAGGGCAAACACTGAAGCTTTCTTT.

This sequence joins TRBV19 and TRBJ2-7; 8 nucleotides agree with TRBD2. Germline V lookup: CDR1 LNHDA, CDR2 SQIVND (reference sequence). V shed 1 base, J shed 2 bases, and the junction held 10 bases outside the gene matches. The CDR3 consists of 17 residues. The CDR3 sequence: CASSIGGGGGPAYEQYF. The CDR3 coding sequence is TGTGCCAGTAGTATAGGGGGTGGCGGGGGGCCCGCCTACGAGCAGTACTTC.

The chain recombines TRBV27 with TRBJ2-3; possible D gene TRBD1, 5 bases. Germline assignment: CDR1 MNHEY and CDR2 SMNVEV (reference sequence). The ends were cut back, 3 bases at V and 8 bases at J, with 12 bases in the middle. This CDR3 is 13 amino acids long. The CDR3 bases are TGTGCCAGCAGTTTGGTCAGGGCCGCTACGCAGTATTTT. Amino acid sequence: CASSLVRAATQYF.

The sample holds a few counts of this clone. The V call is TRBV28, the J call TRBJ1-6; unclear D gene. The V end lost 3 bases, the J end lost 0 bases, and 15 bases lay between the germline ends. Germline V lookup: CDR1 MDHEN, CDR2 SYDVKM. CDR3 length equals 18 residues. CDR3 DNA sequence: TGTGCCAGCAGTTTTTCGCGGCTGAGGGACTCCTATAATTCACCCCTCCACTTT. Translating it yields CASSFSRLRDSYNSPLHF.

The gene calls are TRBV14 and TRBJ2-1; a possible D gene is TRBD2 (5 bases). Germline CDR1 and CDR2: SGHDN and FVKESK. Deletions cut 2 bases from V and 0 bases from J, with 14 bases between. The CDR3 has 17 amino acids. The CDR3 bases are TGTGCCAGCAGCCAATGGAGCGGTCAAAGCTCCTACAATGAGCAGTTCTTC. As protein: CASSQWSGQSSYNEQFF.

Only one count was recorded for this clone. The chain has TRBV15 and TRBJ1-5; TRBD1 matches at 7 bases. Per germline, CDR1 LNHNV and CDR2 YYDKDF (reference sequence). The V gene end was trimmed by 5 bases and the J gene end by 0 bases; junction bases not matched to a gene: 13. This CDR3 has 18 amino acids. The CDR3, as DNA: TGTGCCACCAGCCGGCGGGACAGTAGCCATTATAGCAATCAGCCCCAGCATTTT. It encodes CATSRRDSSHYSNQPQHF.

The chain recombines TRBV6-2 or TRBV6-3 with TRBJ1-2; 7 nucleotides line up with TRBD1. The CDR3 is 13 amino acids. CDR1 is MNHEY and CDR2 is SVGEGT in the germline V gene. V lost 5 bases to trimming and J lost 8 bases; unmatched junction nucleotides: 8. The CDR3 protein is CASSPSTGVGYTF. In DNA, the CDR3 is TGTGCCAGCAGTCCATCCACAGGGGTCGGCTACACCTTC.

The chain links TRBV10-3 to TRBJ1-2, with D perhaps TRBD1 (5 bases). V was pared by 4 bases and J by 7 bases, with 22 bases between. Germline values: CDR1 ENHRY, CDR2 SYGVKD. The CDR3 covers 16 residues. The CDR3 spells CAISGGVMGEAPGYTF. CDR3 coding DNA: TGTGCCATCAGTGGAGGGGTAATGGGGGAGGCCCCTGGCTACACCTTC.

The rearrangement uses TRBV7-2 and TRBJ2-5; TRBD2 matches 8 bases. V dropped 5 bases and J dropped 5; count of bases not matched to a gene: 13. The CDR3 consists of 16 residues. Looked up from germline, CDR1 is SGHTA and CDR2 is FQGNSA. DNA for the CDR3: TGTGCCAGCAGCCTGGGACTAGAGCACCCCGTGGAGACCCAGTACTTC. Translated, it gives CASSLGLEHPVETQYF.

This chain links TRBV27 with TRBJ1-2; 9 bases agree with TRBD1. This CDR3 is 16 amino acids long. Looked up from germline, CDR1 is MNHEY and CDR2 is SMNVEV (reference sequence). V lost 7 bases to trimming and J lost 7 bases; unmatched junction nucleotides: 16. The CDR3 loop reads CASKGGPRDRVRGYTF. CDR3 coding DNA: TGTGCCAGCAAGGGTGGTCCCCGGGACAGGGTGCGTGGCTACACCTTC.

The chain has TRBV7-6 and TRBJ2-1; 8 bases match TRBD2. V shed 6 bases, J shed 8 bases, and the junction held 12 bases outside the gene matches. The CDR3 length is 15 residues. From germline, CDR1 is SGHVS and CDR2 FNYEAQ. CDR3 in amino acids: CASSYGGLVKHEQFF. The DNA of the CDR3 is TGTGCCAGCAGTTATGGGGGACTAGTTAAACATGAGCAGTTCTTC.

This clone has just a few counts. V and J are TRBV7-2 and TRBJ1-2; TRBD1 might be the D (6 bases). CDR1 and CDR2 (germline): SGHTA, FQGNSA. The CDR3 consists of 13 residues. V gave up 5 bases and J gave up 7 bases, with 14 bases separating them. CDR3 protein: CASSTSGAAGYTF. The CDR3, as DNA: TGTGCCAGCAGCACCTCAGGGGCGGCTGGCTACACCTTC.

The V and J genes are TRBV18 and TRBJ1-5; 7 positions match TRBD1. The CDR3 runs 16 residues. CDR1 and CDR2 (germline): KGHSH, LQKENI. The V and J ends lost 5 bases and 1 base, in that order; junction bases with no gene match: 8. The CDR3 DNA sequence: TGTGCCAGCTCAGCTGACAGGGTCATCAGCAATCAGCCCCAGCATTTT. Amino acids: CASSADRVISNQPQHF.

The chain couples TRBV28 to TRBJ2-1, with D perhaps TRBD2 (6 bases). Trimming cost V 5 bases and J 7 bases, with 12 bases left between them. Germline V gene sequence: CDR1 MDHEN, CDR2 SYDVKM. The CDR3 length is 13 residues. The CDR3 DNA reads TGTGCCAGCAGTGAACGGGAGCTGAATGAGCAGTTCTTC. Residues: CASSERELNEQFF.

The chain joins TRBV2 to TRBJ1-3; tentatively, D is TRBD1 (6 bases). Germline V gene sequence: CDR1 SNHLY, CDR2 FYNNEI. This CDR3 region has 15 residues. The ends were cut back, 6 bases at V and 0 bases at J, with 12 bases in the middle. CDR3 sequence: CASSEGQVSGNTIYF. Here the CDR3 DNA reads TGTGCCAGCAGCGAGGGACAAGTCTCTGGAAACACCATATATTTT.

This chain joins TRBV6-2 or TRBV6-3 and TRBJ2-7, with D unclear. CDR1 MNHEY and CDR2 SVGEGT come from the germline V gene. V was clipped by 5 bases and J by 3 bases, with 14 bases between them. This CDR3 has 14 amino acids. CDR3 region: CASSPMAILYEQYF. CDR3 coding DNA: TGTGCCAGCAGTCCAATGGCCATCCTCTACGAGCAGTACTTC.

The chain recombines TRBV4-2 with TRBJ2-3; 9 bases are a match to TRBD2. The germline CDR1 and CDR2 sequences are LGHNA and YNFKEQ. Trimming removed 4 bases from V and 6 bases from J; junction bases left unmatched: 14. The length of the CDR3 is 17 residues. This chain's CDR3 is CASSPSWSGRTPDTQYF. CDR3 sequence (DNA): TGTGCCAGCAGCCCCTCCTGGAGCGGGAGGACCCCTGATACGCAGTATTTT.

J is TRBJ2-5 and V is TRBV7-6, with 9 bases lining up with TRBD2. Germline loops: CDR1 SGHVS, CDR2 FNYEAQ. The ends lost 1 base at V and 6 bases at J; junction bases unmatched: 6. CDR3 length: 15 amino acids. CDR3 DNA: TGTGCCAGCAGCTTAGACGCGGGGGGGCAGCAGACCCAGTACTTC. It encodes CASSLDAGGQQTQYF.

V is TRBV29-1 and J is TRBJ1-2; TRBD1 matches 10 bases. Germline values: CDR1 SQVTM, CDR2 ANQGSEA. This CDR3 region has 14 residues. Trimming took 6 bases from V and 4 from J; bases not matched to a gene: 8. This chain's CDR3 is CSVDTGTGAYGYTF. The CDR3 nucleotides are TGCAGCGTGGACACCGGGACAGGGGCCTATGGCTACACCTTC.

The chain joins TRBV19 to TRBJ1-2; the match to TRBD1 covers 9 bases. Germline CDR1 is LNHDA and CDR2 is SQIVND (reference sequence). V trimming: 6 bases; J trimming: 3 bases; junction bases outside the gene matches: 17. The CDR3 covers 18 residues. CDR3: CASRAGVSGQGFDYGYTF. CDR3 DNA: TGTGCCAGTAGGGCAGGAGTATCGGGACAGGGATTTGACTATGGCTACACCTTC.

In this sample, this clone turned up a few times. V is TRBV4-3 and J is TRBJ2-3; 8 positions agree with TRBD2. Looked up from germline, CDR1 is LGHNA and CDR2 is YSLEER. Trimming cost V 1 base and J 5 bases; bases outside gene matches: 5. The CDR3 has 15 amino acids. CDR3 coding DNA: TGCGCCAGCAGCCAAGGAGCGGGAGATCTAGATACGCAGTATTTT. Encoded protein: CASSQGAGDLDTQYF.

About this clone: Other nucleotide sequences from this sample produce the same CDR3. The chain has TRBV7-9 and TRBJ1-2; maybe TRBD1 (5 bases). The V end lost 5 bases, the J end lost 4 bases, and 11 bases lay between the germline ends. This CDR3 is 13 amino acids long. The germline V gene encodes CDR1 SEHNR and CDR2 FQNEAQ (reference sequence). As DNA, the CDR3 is TGTGCCAGCAGCCCCGACAGCTTCTATGGCTACACCTTC. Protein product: CASSPDSFYGYTF.

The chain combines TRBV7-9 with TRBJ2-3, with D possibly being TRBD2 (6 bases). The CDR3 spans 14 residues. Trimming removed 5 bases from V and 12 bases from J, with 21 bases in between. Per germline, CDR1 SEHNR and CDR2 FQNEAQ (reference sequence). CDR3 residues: CASSLRRSGFHQYF. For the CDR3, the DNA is TGTGCCAGCAGCCTTAGACGGAGCGGGTTCCATCAGTATTTT.

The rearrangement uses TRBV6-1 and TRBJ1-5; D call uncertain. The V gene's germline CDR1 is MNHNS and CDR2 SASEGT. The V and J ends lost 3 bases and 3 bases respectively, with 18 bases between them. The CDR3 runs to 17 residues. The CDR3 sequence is CASSEATGMGINQPQHF. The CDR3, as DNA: TGTGCCAGCAGTGAGGCGACGGGGATGGGGATCAATCAGCCCCAGCATTTT.

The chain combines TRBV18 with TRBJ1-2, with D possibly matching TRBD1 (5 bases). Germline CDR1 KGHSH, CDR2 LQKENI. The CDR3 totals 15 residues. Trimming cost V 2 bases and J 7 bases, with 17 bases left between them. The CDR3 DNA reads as TGTGCCAGCTCACCAGGCGGGGACCCCCGGTTTGGCTACACCTTC. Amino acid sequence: CASSPGGDPRFGYTF. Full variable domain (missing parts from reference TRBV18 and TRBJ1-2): NAGVMQNPRHLVRRRGQEARLRCSPMKGHSHVYWYRQLPEEGLKFMVYLQKENIIDESGMPKERFSAEFPKEGPSILRIQQVVRGDSAAYFCASSPGGDPRFGYTFGSGTRLTVV.